This T cell receptor (beta chain) derives from a study of memory CD4+ T cells and cytomegalovirus serostatus. The germline V and J ends were trimmed by 5 bases and 8 bases, with 13 bases remaining between them. CDR3 length: 13 amino acids. CDR1 and CDR2 from the germline V gene are SGHTA and FQGNSA. Single viable CD3+CD4+CD8-CD45RO+ cells were sorted as the memory CD4+ T cells. Serum IgG to CMV pp150, pp28, p38 and p52 defined serostatus. On this clone: The antigen is not known.

Profiling relied on immunoSEQ multiplex PCR, and the TCRdb table lists in-frame clones only, not all of them. The sample shows about 41,000 clones, roughly 77% of them seen only once. Study-level results: Each of 60 to 80 CMV-associated TCRbeta sequences occurred in one to five individuals.

The material sequenced was memory CD4+ T cells from blood. The TCR comes from an adult in good health and CMV-seronegative. V gene TRBV7-2 combines with J gene TRBJ2-4; possibly TRBD2 for D (6 bases). The chain's CDR3 is CASSPGGAYIQYF. CDR3 in DNA: TGTGCCAGCAGCCCGGGCGGGGCATACATTCAGTACTTC.